The 13 T cell receptor beta chains below come from one sample, sequenced in a study of lymphopenia after photon versus proton radiotherapy. Assay used: immunoSEQ multiplex PCR; TCRdb lists only in-frame clones, some missing. The sample gives under 20,000 clones, 92% of which show up once; around 1.7% is in the top ten. The sequencing used peripheral blood, collected from a patient treated with photon-based radiotherapy. Every receptor here comes from a woman between 35 and 50 years old with cholangiocarcinoma.

This clone was recorded once. The chain joins TRBV27 to TRBJ1-3, with D tentatively TRBD1 (5 bases). The CDR3 covers 14 residues. Per germline, CDR1 MNHEY and CDR2 SMNVEV (reference sequence). V was cut by 6 bases and J by 7 bases, with 16 bases left in between. This chain's CDR3 is CASSRGPGWNTIYF. For the CDR3, the DNA is TGTGCCAGCAGCCGGGGCCCAGGGTGGAACACCATATATTTT.

The rearrangement joins TRBV27 to TRBJ1-1; 8 nucleotides match TRBD1. The CDR3 is 15 residues long. The ends lost 4 bases at V and 0 bases at J; junction bases unmatched: 4. Germline CDR1 reads MNHEY; CDR2 reads SMNVEV (reference sequence). CDR3: CASSYGQGMNTEAFF. The CDR3 nucleotides are TGTGCCAGCAGTTACGGACAGGGCATGAACACTGAAGCTTTCTTT.

This CDR3 is CAWTGGAEQFF. In nucleotides, the CDR3 is TGTGCCTGGACGGGAGGGGCTGAGCAGTTCTTC. The gene calls are TRBV30 and TRBJ2-1, with 8 positions matching TRBD2. CDR1 is GTSNPN, CDR2 SVGIG, per germline (reference sequence). This CDR3 spans 11 amino acids. V dropped 4 bases and J dropped 9; count of bases not matched to a gene: 2.

The chain links TRBV29-1 to TRBJ1-2; 10 bases are a match to TRBD1. The CDR3 loop spans 12 amino acids. With 4 bases clipped from V and 8 bases from J, the junction kept 4 bases outside the gene matches. Germline CDR1 reads SQVTM; CDR2 reads ANQGSEA. CDR3 sequence (DNA): TGCAGCGTTGCGGGACAGGGGCACGGCTACACCTTC. Protein product: CSVAGQGHGYTF. Combining the CDR3 with reference TRBV29-1 and TRBJ1-2 gives the whole variable domain SAVISQKPSRDICQRGTSLTIQCQVDSQVTMMFWYRQQPGQSLTLIATANQGSEATYESGFVIDKFPISRPNLTFSTLTVSNMSPEDSSIYLCSVAGQGHGYTFGSGTRLTVV.

The chain employs TRBV6-1 and TRBJ2-3, with 9 bases identical to TRBD2. This CDR3 spans 16 amino acids. Germline V gene data show CDR1 as MNHNS and CDR2 as SASEGT. Unmatched junction bases numbered 6, after V lost 1 base and J lost 4 bases. The CDR3 loop reads CASSEVLSGGPDTQYF. Written as DNA, the CDR3 is TGTGCCAGCAGTGAAGTCCTCAGCGGGGGGCCAGATACGCAGTATTTT.

This clone was detected only a few times. V usage is TRBV6-6 and J usage is TRBJ1-2, with TRBD1 matching over 7 bases. The CDR3 is 15 residues long. The V segment lost 6 bases and the J segment 4 bases; nucleotides outside the gene matches: 11. CDR1 MNHNY and CDR2 SVGAGI come from the germline V gene (reference sequence). CDR3 amino acids: CASSPRQGMSYGYTF. The CDR3 coding sequence is TGTGCCAGCAGCCCCCGACAGGGAATGAGCTATGGCTACACCTTC.

The rearrangement links TRBV6-5 to TRBJ2-5, with D possibly matching TRBD1 (6 bases). From germline, CDR1 is MNHEY and CDR2 SVGAGI. V was trimmed by 5 bases and J by 3 bases, leaving 13 bases between them. This CDR3 spans 14 amino acids. The CDR3 DNA reads as TGTGCCAGCAGTCTCTCGGGGACAAAAGAGACCCAGTACTTC. Its protein is CASSLSGTKETQYF.

The J gene is TRBJ1-6, the V gene TRBV18, with TRBD1 matching over 8 bases. The CDR3 runs 14 residues. The germline V gene encodes CDR1 KGHSH and CDR2 LQKENI. J was trimmed by 10 bases and V by 5 bases; bases with no gene match: 7. The CDR3 reads CASSSQGEESPLHF. CDR3 in DNA: TGTGCCAGCTCATCACAGGGGGAGGAATCACCCCTCCACTTT.

The V gene is TRBV5-6, the J gene TRBJ1-1; tentatively, D is TRBD1 (6 bases). The CDR3 covers 14 residues. Trimming removed 0 bases from V and 5 bases from J, with 11 bases in between. Germline assignment: CDR1 SGHDT and CDR2 YYEEEE. The CDR3 protein is CASSLAGVGTEAFF. DNA for the CDR3: TGTGCCAGCAGCTTGGCAGGGGTCGGGACTGAAGCTTTCTTT.

The chain links TRBV10-3 to TRBJ1-5; D may be TRBD1 (5 bases). CDR1 is ENHRY, CDR2 SYGVKD, per germline. The CDR3 has 15 residues. The ends were cut back, 2 bases at V and 6 bases at J, with 14 bases in the middle. In DNA form, the CDR3 reads TGTGCCATCAGTGAGGGTCAGGGAAAGGGTCAGCCCCAGCATTTT. Protein sequence: CAISEGQGKGQPQHF.

V is TRBV6-5 and J is TRBJ1-2, with TRBD1 as a possible D gene (6 bases). In germline, CDR1 is MNHEY, CDR2 SVGAGI. The V and J ends lost 5 bases and 4 bases respectively, with 14 bases between them. CDR3 length: 14 amino acids. The CDR3 reads CASSETWDIYGYTF. As DNA, the CDR3 is TGTGCCAGCAGTGAGACTTGGGACATCTATGGCTACACCTTC.

The chain joins TRBV6-6 to TRBJ1-2; unclear D gene. Looked up from germline, CDR1 is MNHNY and CDR2 is SVGAGI (reference sequence). The length of the CDR3 is 15 residues. V was clipped by 6 bases and J by 3 bases, with 17 bases between them. CDR3 DNA sequence: TGTGCCAGCAGGTCCGGCGGTCAAGTTCACTATGGCTACACCTTC. Encoded protein: CASRSGGQVHYGYTF.

This rearrangement joins TRBV10-2 to TRBJ1-1; TRBD1 is a possible D gene (6 bases). Germline loops: CDR1 WSHSY, CDR2 SAAADI. Trimming pared 5 bases from V and 1 base from J, leaving 11 bases between. This CDR3 is 14 amino acids long. The CDR3 loop is CASSPSQGNTEAFF. The CDR3 coding sequence is TGCGCCAGCAGTCCATCACAGGGGAACACTGAAGCTTTCTTT.